The clone carrying this TCR beta chain has a single count. Its cognate antigen is unknown. These data belong to a study of cytomegalovirus exposure and HLA in healthy donors. Germline V gives CDR1 MNHEY, CDR2 SVGAGI. V lost 6 bases to trimming and J lost 3 bases; unmatched junction nucleotides: 7. The length of the CDR3 is 15 residues. Assay used: immunoSEQ multiplex PCR; TCRdb lists only in-frame clones, some missing. The sample records roughly 120,000 clones, about 82% being singletons. Overall study findings and caveats: Most sequenced TCRs were rare (though some public TCRs occurred in many donors). Reportedly, diagnosis of cytomegalovirus status by the classifier showed high specificity and sensitivity. According to a subsequent analysis, TCR clusters from the first cohort were inclined to appear together in the 120 or so validation repertoires. In vitro work confirmed that a few CMV-associated chains recognize CMV antigens.

The sample was PBMCs. J is TRBJ2-2 and V is TRBV6-5, with 7 bases that match TRBD1. The clonotype comes from a man aged 18 to 29 in good health and CMV-seronegative. For the CDR3, the DNA is TGTGCCAGCAGCAAACAGGGGCCGTACACCGGGGAGCTGTTTTTT. The encoded protein is CASSKQGPYTGELFF.